The source of this TCR beta chain is a study of cytomegalovirus exposure and HLA in healthy donors (TCRdb year 2017). Context from the whole study: An earlier analysis of some 550 of the donors reported more than 250 Gb of sequence data and some 120 million unique TCR beta sequences from 150 million to 200 million T cells. An early release covering just under 650 HLA-typed donors comprised about 300 gigabases of sequencing data and tens of millions of unique TCR sequences. Of the 350 to 400 genotyped donors, over 65% fell in the genetic ancestry cluster associated with self-reported Caucasian donors. The study aimed to test whether cataloging public T cell receptors could reveal signatures of past pathogen exposure. The T cell repertoires of 550 to 850 subjects were profiled by immunosequencing and related to cytomegalovirus serostatus. Along with the approximately 700-subject first cohort, a separate validation cohort of over a hundred different subjects was used. To predict cytomegalovirus infection status, the study brought together high-throughput TCR immunosequencing, statistical association of individual TCRs with disease status, and machine learning. To study patterns of TCR occurrence, a later analysis re-analyzed previously published TCR beta repertoires from around 700 donors and added high-resolution HLA genotyping. In the later analysis, no new phenotypic data were used to find candidate immune exposures; instead, reliance was placed on TCR beta sequences and their occurrence across donors. An earlier analysis of nearly 600 of the donors applied high-throughput TCR beta sequencing to assess whether each TCR beta V gene segment acted as functional or pseudogenic. Donor age, sex, ethnicity and CMV serostatus were compiled together with the repertoire data. In a later genetic analysis, genome-wide SNP genotypes for 398 of the 666 donors were used, and that subset was treated as a discovery cohort. Every discovery cohort repertoire had been produced on one sequencing platform. HLA typing included class I and class II loci at four-digit resolution. Typing coverage varied by locus: roughly 629-630 donors for A, B, C, DRB1 and DQB1; around 560 for DQA1; over 600 for DPA1; under 490 for DPB1. Roughly five DR-DQ haplotypes were treated as single units for association and clustering because of strong linkage in the cohort. Among some 410 genotyped donors of the cohort, an average of approximately 250,000 unique TCR beta nucleotide sequences were sequenced per donor, roughly 20% of them non-productive. The full study reports these points: Correlated functional status among segregating V segments might be attributable to linkage disequilibrium, but an unknown experimental factor could not be ruled out. Roughly uniform sequencing depth across donors was assumed in presence/absence analyses, although this assumption may not hold. While some public TCRs were present in many individuals, most TCR sequences turned up only very rarely across donors. A further reported finding was that TCR beta sequences accurately predicted the HLA-A and HLA-B alleles for most subjects in the first cohort. In a later analysis, several top co-occurrence clusters were reported to appear linked to parvovirus B19, influenza, CMV and Epstein-Barr virus. According to a later analysis, most CMV-associated TCR beta chains appeared to be HLA-restricted, and the HLA associations seemed to be driven largely by CMV exposure. Because HLA typing was missing for some donors at each locus, association tests included only the typed subset. The 87-base-pair reads could not distinguish some IMGT-functional V segments, including TRBV6-2 and TRBV6-3, so those segments were excluded. Cytomegalovirus status was reported to be diagnosed by the classifier with high specificity and sensitivity in both the original and validation cohorts. The cohort was sequenced for TCR beta chains only, and without alpha or paired-chain data the features that could be detected were limited. In a later genetic analysis, fewer N-insertions in productive TCRs were reported among donors in an Asian-associated ancestry cluster than the roughly 700-donor mean. In a later analysis, the rate of TCR association differed among HLA loci, with DRB1 alleles having the most associated TCRs and HLA-C alleles having the fewest. A cluster of highly shared sequence variants was judged likely to be a technical artifact of the sequencing pipeline. It was suggested by the authors that the approach could potentially be generalized to other disease states and immunological phenotypes. In a later analysis, HLA-associated TCR beta chains were found to be more clonally expanded and to have lower generation probabilities than equally common non-associated chains. A total of 164 TCR beta chains were listed by the study as associated with cytomegalovirus. V-gene and J-gene trimming of TCR beta chains was associated with a missense DCLRE1C variant in a later genetic analysis, and the association was replicated in an independent cohort. Because counts were too low, 15 to 20 rarely observed V segments, including chromosome 9 orphons, were left out of the earlier analysis of some 600 of the donors. In vitro tests confirmed that a few of the cytomegalovirus-associated TCR beta chains recognize cytomegalovirus antigens. The only immune exposure information available for the cohort was CMV serostatus. A later analysis associated approximately 17,000 TCR beta sequences with specific HLA alleles at a false discovery rate of 0.05. In an earlier analysis of approximately 590 of the donors, most TCR beta V segments were observed in productive rearrangements about 87% or about 30% of the time, broadly matching IMGT annotations. Strong co-occurrence of HLA alleles, especially DR and DQ, made assigning TCR associations to individual alleles difficult.

The germline V gene encodes CDR1 MNHNS and CDR2 SASEGT. The CDR3 holds 14 amino acids from the cysteine to the phenylalanine. The kept DNA is CDR3 alone, 42 bases in frame from the first base. For this chain, trimming is 1 base at the V end and 11 bases at the J end, and the number of junction bases without a gene match is 7. The cohort consisted of 666 healthy bone marrow donors. All cohort members were sampled while nominally healthy, although unrecorded immune exposures were likely present. CMV serostatus was positive for about 300 and negative for about 55% of the roughly 670 cohort members, and was not recorded for this donor. A peripheral blood sample was provided by each donor, and peripheral blood mononuclear cells were used for TCR beta sequencing. The Qiagen DNeasy Blood Extraction Kit was used to extract genomic DNA from the blood cell samples. The library was built by means of the immunoSEQ multiplex PCR assay. For the multiplex PCR, a mixture combining 60 forward primers for TCR Vbeta segments and 13 reverse primers for TCR Jbeta segments was used. The CDR3 region of rearranged TCR beta genes was amplified from genomic DNA with a multiplex PCR assay. Amplified TCR beta libraries were sequenced as 87-base-pair reads on the Illumina HiSeq System. The paper's data handling went like this. A later analysis tallied around 87 million unique TCR beta chains across the 600 to 700 repertoires, and about 12 million of those chains were shared by two or more donors. A nearest-neighbor algorithm error-corrected the raw reads and collapsed the reads into unique sequences, merging closely related sequences to remove PCR and sequencing errors. Alignment of CDR3 sequences to IMGT reference sequences was used to assign V, D and J gene segments. Each retained sequence needed at least a six-nucleotide match to both a V gene segment and a J gene segment. Rearrangements were called productive when the CDR3 lacked stop codons and stayed in frame with V and J; all others were non-productive. CDR3 was defined according to IMGT convention as the region running from the second conserved V-encoded cysteine to the conserved J-encoded phenylalanine. In an earlier analysis of around 640 of the donors, sequences lacking an unambiguous match to a single V gene segment were excluded. In an earlier analysis of around 600 of the donors, V segments were called functional above 56.7% productive rearrangements and were called segregating when the between-donor standard deviation exceeded 5%. A statistical classification framework was built to diagnose cytomegalovirus status from the catalog of TCR beta chain sequences. In a later analysis, TCR nucleotide sequences were compared against IMGT/GENE-DB human TR gene sequences so that V and J genes could be assigned. In a later analysis, CDR3 sequences and most-parsimonious VDJ recombination scenarios were assigned using the TCRdist pipeline. A later analysis defined each TCR beta chain by its CDR3 amino acid sequence plus V-gene family, and excluded reads lacking a unique V-gene family. To address suspected cross-contamination and a sequencing artifact, a later analysis removed several hundred highly shared, low-generation-probability nucleotide sequences. A later analysis calculated a clonal expansion index for each public chain from normalized within-repertoire ranks of inferred template counts. In a later analysis, generation probabilities were computed with a VDJ recombination model fitted to out-of-frame rearrangements, and the resulting probabilities were checked against IGoR. Hypergeometric tests were used in a later analysis to score TCR-TCR, TCR-HLA and TCR-CMV co-occurrence, with a repertoire-size bias correction applied to the TCR pairs. To estimate false discovery rates, a later analysis permuted the HLA or CMV assignments 20 times. In a later analysis, co-occurring TCRs were grouped using DBSCAN, and TCRdist sequence similarity was added for clustering within HLA-allele-positive subsets. Repertoires with fewer than 30,000 or more than 120,000 public chains, plus five repertoires with anomalous nucleotide sharing, were excluded from co-occurrence clustering. TCRdb stores this immuneACCESS table with in-frame sequences only. Part of the clones is absent; in the studies checked, under half of the shortfall reflects unresolved V genes, and no reason is known for the rest. The V and J calls and clone size are taken from that table; D and trimming were inferred from the DNA. The sample table holds some 130,000 clones, of which roughly 77% were seen once. The ten largest clones capture over 4% of the sample.

This clone came up once. Its antigen has not been determined. Per-base quality was not reported, and no clone a single base away is much larger than it. This TCR derives from a man under 40 in good health. The rearranged segments are TRBV6-1 and TRBJ1-1, with 10 junctional bases fitting TRBD1. The specimen sequenced was PBMCs. The DNA reads as follows: TGTGCCAGCAGTGAAGTGACAGGGGGCGCGCGGGCTTTCTTT. This encodes CASSEVTGGARAFF.